The clone carrying this T cell receptor (beta chain) was detected once. What it binds is unknown. Other DNA variants within this sample encode the same CDR3. This specimen belongs to a study of shared clonotypes between healthy human individuals. Broader study findings: Shared clonotypes: roughly 4.7% naive CD4, about 4% naive CD8, over 2% memory CD4, under 0.5% memory CD8.

Terminally differentiated effector memory CD45RA+ cells were excluded from the naive CD8 cells, which were CD45RO-negative and positively selected for CCR7. Profiling relied on immunoSEQ multiplex PCR, and the TCRdb table lists in-frame clones only, not all of them. The top ten hold about 0.25% of the sample, which has fewer than 850,000 clones, 95% to 97% seen once. Sequenced material: naive CD8+ T cells sorted from blood. This clonotype was sampled from a young man in good health.

The CDR3 bases are TGTGCCAGCTCACCAGATTCGAAGGGGGAGACCCAGTACTTC. It encodes CASSPDSKGETQYF. V gene TRBV18 combines with J gene TRBJ2-5; the D gene is possibly TRBD1 (5 bases). V dropped 2 bases and J dropped 5 bases, with 12 bases sitting between them. The CDR3 covers 14 residues. The V gene's germline CDR1 is KGHSH and CDR2 LQKENI.